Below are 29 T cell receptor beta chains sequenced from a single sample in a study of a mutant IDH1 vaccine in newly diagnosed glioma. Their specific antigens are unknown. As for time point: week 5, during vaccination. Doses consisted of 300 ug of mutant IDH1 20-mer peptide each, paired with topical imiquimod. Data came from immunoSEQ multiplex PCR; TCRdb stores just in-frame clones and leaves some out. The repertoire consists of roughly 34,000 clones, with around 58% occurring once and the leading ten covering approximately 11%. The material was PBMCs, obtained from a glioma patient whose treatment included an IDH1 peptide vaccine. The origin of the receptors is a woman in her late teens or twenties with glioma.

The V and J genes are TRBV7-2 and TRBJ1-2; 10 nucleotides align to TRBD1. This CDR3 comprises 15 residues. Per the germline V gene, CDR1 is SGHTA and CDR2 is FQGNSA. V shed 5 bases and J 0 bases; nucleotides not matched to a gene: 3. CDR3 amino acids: CASSGQGGANYGYTF. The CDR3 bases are TGTGCCAGCAGCGGACAGGGGGGAGCTAACTATGGCTACACCTTC.

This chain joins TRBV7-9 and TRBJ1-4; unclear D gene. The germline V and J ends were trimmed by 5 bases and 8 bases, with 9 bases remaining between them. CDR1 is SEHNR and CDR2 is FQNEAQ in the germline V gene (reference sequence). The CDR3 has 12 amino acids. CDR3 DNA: TGTGCCAGCAGCCAATTACGGGAAAAACTGTTTTTT. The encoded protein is CASSQLREKLFF.

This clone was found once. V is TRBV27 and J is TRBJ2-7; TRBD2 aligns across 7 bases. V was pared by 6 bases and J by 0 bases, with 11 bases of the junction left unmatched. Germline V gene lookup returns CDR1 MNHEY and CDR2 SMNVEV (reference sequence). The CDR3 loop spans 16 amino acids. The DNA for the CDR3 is TGTGCCAGCAGCCCAGATACTAGCGCCGTCTCCTACGAGCAGTACTTC. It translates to CASSPDTSAVSYEQYF.

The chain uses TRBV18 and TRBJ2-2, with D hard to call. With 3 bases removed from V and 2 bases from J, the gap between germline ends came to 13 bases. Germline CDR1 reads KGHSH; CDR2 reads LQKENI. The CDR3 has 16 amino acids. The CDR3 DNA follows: TGTGCCAGCTCACCTTACTCTACTTATAACACCGGGGAGCTGTTTTTT. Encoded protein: CASSPYSTYNTGELFF.

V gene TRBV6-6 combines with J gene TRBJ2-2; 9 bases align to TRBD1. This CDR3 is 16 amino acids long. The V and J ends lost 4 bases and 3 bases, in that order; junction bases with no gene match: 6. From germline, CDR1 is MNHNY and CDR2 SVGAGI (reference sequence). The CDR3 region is CASSFPGQGDTGELFF. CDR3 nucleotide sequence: TGTGCCAGCAGTTTCCCGGGACAGGGCGACACCGGGGAGCTGTTTTTT.

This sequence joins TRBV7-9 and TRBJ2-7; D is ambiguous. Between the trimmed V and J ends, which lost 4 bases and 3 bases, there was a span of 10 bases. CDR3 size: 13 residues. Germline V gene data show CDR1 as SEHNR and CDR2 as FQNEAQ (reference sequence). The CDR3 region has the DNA TGTGCCAGCAGCTCCCAAAACCTCTACGAGCAGTACTTC. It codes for CASSSQNLYEQYF.

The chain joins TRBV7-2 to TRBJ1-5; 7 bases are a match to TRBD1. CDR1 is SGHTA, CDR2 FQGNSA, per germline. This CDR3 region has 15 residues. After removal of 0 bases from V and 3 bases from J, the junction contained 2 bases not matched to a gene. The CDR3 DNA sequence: TGTGCCAGCAGCTTAGCAGACAGGGCCAATCAGCCCCAGCATTTT. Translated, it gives CASSLADRANQPQHF.

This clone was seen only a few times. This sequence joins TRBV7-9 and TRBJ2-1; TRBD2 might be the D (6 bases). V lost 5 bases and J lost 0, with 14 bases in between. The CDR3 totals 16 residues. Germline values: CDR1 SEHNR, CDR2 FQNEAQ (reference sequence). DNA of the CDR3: TGTGCCAGCAGCCCTCCCCGGGACTCCTCCTACAATGAGCAGTTCTTC. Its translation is CASSPPRDSSYNEQFF.

The CDR3 nucleotides read TGTGCCAGCAGTCTTGACACTACCTCCTACGAGCAGTACTTC. It yields the protein CASSLDTTSYEQYF. The gene calls are TRBV6-1 and TRBJ2-7; the D is unclear. CDR1 is MNHNS and CDR2 is SASEGT in the germline V gene. V lost 5 bases and J 0 bases, leaving 11 bases between the germline ends. The CDR3 is made up of 14 amino acids.

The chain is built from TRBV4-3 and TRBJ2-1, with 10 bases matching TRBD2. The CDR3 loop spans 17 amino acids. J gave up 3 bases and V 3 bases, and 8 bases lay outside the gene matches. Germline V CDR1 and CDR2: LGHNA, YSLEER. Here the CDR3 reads CASSQETSSGSYNEQFF. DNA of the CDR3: TGCGCCAGCAGCCAGGAAACATCTAGCGGGAGCTACAATGAGCAGTTCTTC.

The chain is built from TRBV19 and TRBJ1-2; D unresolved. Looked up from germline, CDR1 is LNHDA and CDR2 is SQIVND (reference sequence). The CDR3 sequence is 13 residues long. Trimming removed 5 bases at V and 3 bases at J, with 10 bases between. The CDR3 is CASSLTLYYGYTF. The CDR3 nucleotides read TGTGCCAGTAGTTTAACACTGTACTATGGCTACACCTTC.

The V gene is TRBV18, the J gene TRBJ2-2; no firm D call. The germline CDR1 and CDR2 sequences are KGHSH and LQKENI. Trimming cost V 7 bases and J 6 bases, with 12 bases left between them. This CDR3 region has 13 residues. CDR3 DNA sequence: TGTGCCAGCTTCGACCACGGGTCCGGGGAGCTGTTTTTT. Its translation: CASFDHGSGELFF.

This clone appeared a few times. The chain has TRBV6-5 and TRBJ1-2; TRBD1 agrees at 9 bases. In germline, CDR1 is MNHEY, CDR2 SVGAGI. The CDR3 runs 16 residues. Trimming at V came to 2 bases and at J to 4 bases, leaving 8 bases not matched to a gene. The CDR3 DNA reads TGTGCCAGCAGTTACACCCCGACAGGGGGTTTCTATGGCTACACCTTC. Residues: CASSYTPTGGFYGYTF.

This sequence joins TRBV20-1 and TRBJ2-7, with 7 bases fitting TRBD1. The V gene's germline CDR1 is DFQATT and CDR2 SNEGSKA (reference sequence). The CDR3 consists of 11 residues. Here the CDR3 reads CTTGAGYEQYF. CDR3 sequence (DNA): TGCACCACAGGGGCAGGGTACGAGCAGTACTTC.

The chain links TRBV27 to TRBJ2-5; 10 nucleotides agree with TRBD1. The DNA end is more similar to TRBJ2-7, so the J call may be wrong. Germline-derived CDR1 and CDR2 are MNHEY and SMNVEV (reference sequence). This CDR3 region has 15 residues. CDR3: CASSDRDRGSYEQYF. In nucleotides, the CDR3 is TGTGCCAGCAGTGACCGGGACAGGGGTTCCTACGAGCAGTACTTC.

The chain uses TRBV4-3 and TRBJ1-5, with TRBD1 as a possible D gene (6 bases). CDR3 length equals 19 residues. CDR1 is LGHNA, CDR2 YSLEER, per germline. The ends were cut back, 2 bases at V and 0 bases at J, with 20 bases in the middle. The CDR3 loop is CASSQNPSGGALSNQPQHF. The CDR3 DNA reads TGCGCCAGCAGCCAAAACCCCTCGGGGGGCGCTCTTAGCAATCAGCCCCAGCATTTT.

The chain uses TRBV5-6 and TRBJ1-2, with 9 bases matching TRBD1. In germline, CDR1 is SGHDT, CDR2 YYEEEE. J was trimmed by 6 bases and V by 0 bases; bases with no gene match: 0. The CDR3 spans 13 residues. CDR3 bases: TGTGCCAGCAGCTTGGGACAGGGGGATGGCTACACCTTC. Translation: CASSLGQGDGYTF. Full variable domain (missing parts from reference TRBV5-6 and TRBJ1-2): DAGVTQSPTHLIKTRGQQVTLRCSPKSGHDTVSWYQQALGQGPQFIFQYYEEEERQRGNFPDRFSGHQFPNYSSELNVNALLLGDSALYLCASSLGQGDGYTFGSGTRLTVV.

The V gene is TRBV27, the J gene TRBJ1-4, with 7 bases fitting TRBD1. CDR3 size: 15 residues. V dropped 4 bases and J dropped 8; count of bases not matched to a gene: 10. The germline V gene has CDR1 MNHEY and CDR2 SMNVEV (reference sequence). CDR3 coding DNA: TGTGCCAGCAGTTGGGGCGGCAGGGGGGGGGAAAAACTGTTTTTT. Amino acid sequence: CASSWGGRGGEKLFF.

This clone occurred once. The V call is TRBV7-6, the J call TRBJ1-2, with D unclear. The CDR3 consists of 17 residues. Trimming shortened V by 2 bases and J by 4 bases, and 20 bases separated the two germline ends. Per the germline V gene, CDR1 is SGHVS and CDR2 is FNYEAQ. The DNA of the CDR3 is TGTGCCAGCAGCTTACGGCCCCCGGGGATAGAAAGCTATGGCTACACCTTC. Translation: CASSLRPPGIESYGYTF.

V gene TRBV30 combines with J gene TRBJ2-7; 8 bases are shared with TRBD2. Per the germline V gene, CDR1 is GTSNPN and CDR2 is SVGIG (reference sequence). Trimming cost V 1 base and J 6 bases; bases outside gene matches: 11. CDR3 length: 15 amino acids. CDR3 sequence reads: CAWSGGTSSAIEQYF. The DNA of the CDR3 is TGTGCCTGGAGTGGGGGGACTAGTTCGGCAATCGAGCAGTACTTC. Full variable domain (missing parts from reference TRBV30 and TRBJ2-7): SQTIHQWPATLVQPVGSPLSLECTVEGTSNPNLYWYRQAAGRGLQLLFYSVGIGQISSEVPQNLSASRPQDRQFILSSKKLLLSDSGFYLCAWSGGTSSAIEQYFGPGTRLTVT.

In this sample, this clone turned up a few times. The CDR3 loop is CALGPHSNQPQHF. The CDR3 region has the DNA TGTGCCCTTGGGCCCCATAGCAATCAGCCCCAGCATTTT. The rearrangement links TRBV28 to TRBJ1-5; no firm D call. The germline V and J ends were trimmed by 11 bases and 0 bases, with 11 bases remaining between them. This CDR3 has 13 amino acids. CDR1 MDHEN and CDR2 SYDVKM come from the germline V gene. The full variable domain, its missing parts supplied by reference TRBV28 and TRBJ1-5, is DVKVTQSSRYLVKRTGEKVFLECVQDMDHENMFWYRQDPGLGLRLIYFSYDVKMKEKGDIPEGYSVSREKKERFSLILESASTNQTSMYLCALGPHSNQPQHFGDGTRLSIL.

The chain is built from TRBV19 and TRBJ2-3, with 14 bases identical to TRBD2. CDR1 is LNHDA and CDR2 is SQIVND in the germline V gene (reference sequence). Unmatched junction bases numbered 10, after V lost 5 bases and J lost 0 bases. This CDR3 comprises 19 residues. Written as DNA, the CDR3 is TGTGCCAGTAGTTTCAATCCGAGACTAGCGGGGGGGAGCACAGATACGCAGTATTTT. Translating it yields CASSFNPRLAGGSTDTQYF. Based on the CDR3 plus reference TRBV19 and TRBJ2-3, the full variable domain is DGGITQSPKYLFRKEGQNVTLSCEQNLNHDAMYWYRQDPGQGLRLIYYSQIVNDFQKGDIAEGYSVSREKKESFPLTVTSAQKNPTAFYLCASSFNPRLAGGSTDTQYFGPGTRLTVL.

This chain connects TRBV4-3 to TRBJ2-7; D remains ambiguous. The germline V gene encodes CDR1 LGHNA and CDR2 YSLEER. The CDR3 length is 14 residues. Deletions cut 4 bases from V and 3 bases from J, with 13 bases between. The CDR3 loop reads CASSPEVRSYEQYF. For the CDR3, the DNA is TGCGCCAGCAGCCCAGAAGTTAGGAGCTACGAGCAGTACTTC.

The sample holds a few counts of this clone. The CDR3 spells CASSLEGTGNEKLFF. The CDR3 DNA is TGCGCCAGCAGCTTGGAGGGGACAGGGAATGAAAAACTGTTTTTT. The genes are TRBV5-1 and TRBJ1-4; the match to TRBD1 covers 9 bases. The CDR3 runs to 15 residues. The germline CDR1 and CDR2 sequences are SGHRS and YFSETQ. Germline trimming cut 0 bases from V and 5 bases from J; bases unmatched to any gene: 2.

DNA for the CDR3: TGTGCCATCAGTTCGGGAGGAGAGAATGAAAAACTGTTTTTT. Protein: CAISSGGENEKLFF. The rearrangement links TRBV10-3 to TRBJ1-4; the D is unclear. Germline CDR1 and CDR2: ENHRY and SYGVKD. The ends were cut back, 5 bases at V and 5 bases at J, with 12 bases in the middle. The CDR3 has 14 amino acids.

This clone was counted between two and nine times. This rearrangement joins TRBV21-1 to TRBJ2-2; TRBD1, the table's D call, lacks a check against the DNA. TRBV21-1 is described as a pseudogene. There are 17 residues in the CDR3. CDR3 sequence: CASSRPQGRANTGELFF. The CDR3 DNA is TGTGCCAGCAGCAGGCCACAGGGGAGAGCGAACACCGGGGAGCTGTTTTTT.

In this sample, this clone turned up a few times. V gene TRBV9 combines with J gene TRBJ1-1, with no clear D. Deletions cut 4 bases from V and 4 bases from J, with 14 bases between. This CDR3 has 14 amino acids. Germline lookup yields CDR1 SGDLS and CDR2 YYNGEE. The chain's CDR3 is CASSNQPPGTEAFF. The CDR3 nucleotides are TGTGCCAGCAGCAACCAGCCGCCCGGCACTGAAGCTTTCTTT.

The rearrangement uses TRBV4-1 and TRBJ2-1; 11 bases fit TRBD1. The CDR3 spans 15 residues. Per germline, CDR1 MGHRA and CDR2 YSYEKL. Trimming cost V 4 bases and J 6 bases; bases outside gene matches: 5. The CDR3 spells CASSLGQGGFNEQFF. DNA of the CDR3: TGCGCCAGCAGCCTGGGACAGGGGGGCTTCAATGAGCAGTTCTTC.

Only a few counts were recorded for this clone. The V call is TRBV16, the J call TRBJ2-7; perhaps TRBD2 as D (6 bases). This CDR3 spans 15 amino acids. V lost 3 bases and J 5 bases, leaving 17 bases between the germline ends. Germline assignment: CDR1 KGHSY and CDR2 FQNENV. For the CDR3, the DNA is TGTGCCAGCAGCCATAGCTCGTCTAGCGATGACGAGCAGTACTTC. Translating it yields CASSHSSSSDDEQYF.